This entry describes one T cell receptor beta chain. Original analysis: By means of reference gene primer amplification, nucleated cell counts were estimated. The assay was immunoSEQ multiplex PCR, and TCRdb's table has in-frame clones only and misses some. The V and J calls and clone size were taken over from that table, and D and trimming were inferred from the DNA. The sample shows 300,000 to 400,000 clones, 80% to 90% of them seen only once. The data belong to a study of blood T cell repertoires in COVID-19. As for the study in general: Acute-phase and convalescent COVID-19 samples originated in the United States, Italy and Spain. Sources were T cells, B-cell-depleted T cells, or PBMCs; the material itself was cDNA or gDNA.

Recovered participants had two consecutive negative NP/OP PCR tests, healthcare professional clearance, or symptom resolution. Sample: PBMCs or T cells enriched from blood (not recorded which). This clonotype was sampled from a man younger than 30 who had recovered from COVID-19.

CDR3 bases: TGTGCCAGCCAGCGGGGGTCGGATACGCAGTATTTT. Amino acid sequence: CASQRGSDTQYF. The chain links TRBV27 to TRBJ2-3, with 8 nucleotides matching TRBD2. With V trimmed by 8 bases and J by 6 bases, 4 bases remained unmatched. CDR1 is MNHEY, CDR2 SMNVEV, per germline (reference sequence). The CDR3 totals 12 residues.